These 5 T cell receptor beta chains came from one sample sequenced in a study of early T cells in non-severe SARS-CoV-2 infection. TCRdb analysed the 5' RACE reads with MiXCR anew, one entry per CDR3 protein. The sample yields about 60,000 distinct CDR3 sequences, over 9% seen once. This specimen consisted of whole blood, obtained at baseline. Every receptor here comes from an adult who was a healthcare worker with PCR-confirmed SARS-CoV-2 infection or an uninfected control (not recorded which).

The CDR3 DNA reads as TGTGCCAGCAGTGAACACATAAGCGGGGAGCTGTTTTTT. Translation: CASSEHISGELFF. J is TRBJ2-2 and V is TRBV2; D is ambiguous. The CDR3 consists of 13 residues. V gave up 2 bases and J gave up 7 bases, with 8 bases separating them. Germline V gene sequence: CDR1 SNHLY, CDR2 FYNNEI.

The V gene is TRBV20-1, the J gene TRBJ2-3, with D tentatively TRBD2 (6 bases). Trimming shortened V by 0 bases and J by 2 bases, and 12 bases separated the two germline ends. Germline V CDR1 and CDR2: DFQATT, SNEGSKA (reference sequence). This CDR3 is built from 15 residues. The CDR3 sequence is CSAREWRAPTDTQYF. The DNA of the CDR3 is TGCAGTGCTAGAGAATGGAGGGCCCCCACAGATACGCAGTATTTT.

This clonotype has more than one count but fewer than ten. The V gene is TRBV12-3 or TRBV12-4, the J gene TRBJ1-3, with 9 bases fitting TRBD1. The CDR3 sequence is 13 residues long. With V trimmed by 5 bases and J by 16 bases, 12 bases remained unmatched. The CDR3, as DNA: TGTGCCAGCAGTCCGGGACAGGGAAGGATCGGCTATTTT. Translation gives CASSPGQGRIGYF.

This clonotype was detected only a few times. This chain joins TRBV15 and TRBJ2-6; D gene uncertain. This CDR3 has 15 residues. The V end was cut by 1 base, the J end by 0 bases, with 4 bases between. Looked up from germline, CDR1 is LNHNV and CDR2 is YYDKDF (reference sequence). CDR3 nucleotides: TGTGCCACCAGCAGAGCCATCTCTGGGGCCAACGTCCTGACTTTC. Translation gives CATSRAISGANVLTF.

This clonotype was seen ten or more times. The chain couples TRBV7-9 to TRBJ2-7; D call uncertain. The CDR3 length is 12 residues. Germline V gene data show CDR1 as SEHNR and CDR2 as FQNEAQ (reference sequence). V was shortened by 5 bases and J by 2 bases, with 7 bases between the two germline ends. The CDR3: CASSPTPYEQYF. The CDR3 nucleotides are TGTGCCAGCAGCCCTACTCCCTACGAGCAGTACTTC. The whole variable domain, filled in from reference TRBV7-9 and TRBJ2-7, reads DTGVSQNPRHKITKRGQNVTFRCDPISEHNRLYWYRQTLGQGPEFLTYFQNEAQLEKSRLLSDRFSAERPKGSFSTLEIQRTEQGDSAMYLCASSPTPYEQYFGPGTRLTVT.